The clone carrying this TCR beta chain was seen more than once but under ten times. Antigen specificity is unknown. Germline V lookup: CDR1 MNHEY, CDR2 SMNVEV (reference sequence). J lost 4 bases, V lost 6 bases, and 6 bases had no gene match. This CDR3 is 14 amino acids long. This specimen comes from a study of beta chain features in type 1 diabetes. Points from the study as a whole: Comparison showed that naive, central memory and Treg TCRB repertoires appeared more similar among patients than among healthy donors. TCRB CDR3s from Type 1 diabetes patients were moderately but significantly shorter in all four CD4+ subsets.

Every bit of the isolated RNA underwent reverse transcription, so sequencing read expressed TCRB transcripts. Sequenced by immunoSEQ multiplex PCR; TCRdb stores in-frame clones only, minus some. The sample consists of fewer than 350,000 clones, 15% of them appearing once. The chain recombines TRBV27 with TRBJ2-1; 7 positions match TRBD2. The sample consisted of naive CD4+ T cells from blood. The sequence was obtained from a man aged 18 to 29 with type 1 diabetes. CDR3 bases: TGTGCCAGCAGACCCCTAGCGGTTTACAATGAGCAGTTCTTC. The encoded protein is CASRPLAVYNEQFF.